Each of the 18 T cell receptor beta chains below was sequenced from the same sample in a study of T-cell memory formation after mild COVID-19. TCRdb fed the 5' RACE reads into MiXCR, producing one record per CDR3 protein. The table shows roughly 480,000 distinct CDR3 sequences, with roughly 23% occurring only once. The specimen sequenced was PBMCs or a T cell subset sorted from them (not recorded which). The receptor source for this set is an adult woman who had mild COVID-19 (a few samples of this study predate the infection). Cell type and time point are not known.

This clonotype came up once. The J gene is TRBJ2-2, the V gene TRBV11-2; D not certain. The CDR3 extends over 12 amino acids. In germline, CDR1 is SGHAT, CDR2 FQNNGV. V lost 4 bases to trimming and J lost 6 bases, with 6 bases between them. CDR3 loop: CASSWVAGELFF. In DNA, the CDR3 is TGTGCCAGCAGCTGGGTGGCCGGGGAGCTGTTTTTT.

This clonotype occurred a few times. This chain uses TRBV20-1 with TRBJ2-1, with D possibly being TRBD2 (6 bases). The germline V gene has CDR1 DFQATT and CDR2 SNEGSKA (reference sequence). The CDR3 extends over 16 amino acids. The V and J ends lost 1 base and 4 bases respectively, with 17 bases between them. CDR3 DNA sequence: TGCAGTGCTAGAGCACCTCAGCGGGTAGGGTACAATGAGCAGTTCTTC. The encoded protein is CSARAPQRVGYNEQFF.

The chain uses TRBV7-6 and TRBJ1-2; D possibly corresponds to TRBD1 (6 bases). The CDR3 runs 14 residues. Germline V lookup: CDR1 SGHVS, CDR2 FNYEAQ. Trimming stripped 5 bases from V and 4 bases from J, with 14 bases between. This CDR3 is CASSKVGGGYGYTF. In DNA, the CDR3 is TGTGCCAGCAGCAAAGTAGGGGGAGGCTATGGCTACACCTTC.

The CDR3 is CASTPYGQGLGYTF. For the CDR3, the DNA is TGTGCCAGCACCCCATATGGCCAGGGCCTAGGCTACACCTTC. V usage is TRBV12-3 or TRBV12-4 and J usage is TRBJ1-2, with D possibly TRBD1 on 5 matching bases. The CDR3 sequence is 14 residues long. Trimming left V 7 bases short and J 8 bases short, with 20 bases between.

This chain connects TRBV24-1 to TRBJ1-5; the D gene is possibly TRBD1 (6 bases). The CDR3 loop spans 14 amino acids. Germline V gene data show CDR1 as KGHDR and CDR2 as SFDVKD. V shed 3 bases and J shed 9 bases, with 14 bases lying between them. CDR3 amino acids: CATSDVTGLGPQHF. For the CDR3, the DNA is TGTGCCACCAGTGATGTGACAGGTCTAGGGCCCCAGCATTTT.

V gene TRBV7-3 combines with J gene TRBJ2-5; D may be TRBD1 or TRBD2 (5 bases each). From germline, CDR1 is SGHTA and CDR2 FQGTGA. V lost 0 bases, J lost 5 bases, and 16 bases lay in between. The CDR3 has 16 amino acids. Here the CDR3 DNA reads TGTGCCAGCAGCTTAACAGGGATCCATTGGGGGGAGACCCAGTACTTC. It translates to CASSLTGIHWGETQYF.

V gene TRBV5-5 combines with J gene TRBJ1-1; no firm D call. Germline-derived CDR1 and CDR2 are SGHKS and YYEKEE (reference sequence). The CDR3 sequence is 13 residues long. The V and J ends lost 4 bases and 6 bases respectively, with 13 bases between them. CDR3 sequence reads: CASSTPALSEAFF. DNA of the CDR3: TGTGCCAGCAGCACACCCGCTTTATCTGAAGCTTTCTTT.

V and J are TRBV7-3 and TRBJ2-1; TRBD2 matches 13 bases. The CDR3 extends over 16 amino acids. Looked up from germline, CDR1 is SGHTA and CDR2 is FQGTGA. V dropped 5 bases and J dropped 4; count of bases not matched to a gene: 5. CDR3 DNA sequence: TGTGCCAGCAGCGAAACTAGCGGGGGGGCATACAATGAGCAGTTCTTC. It translates to CASSETSGGAYNEQFF. The complete variable domain, with remaining parts taken from reference TRBV7-3 and TRBJ2-1, reads GAGVSQTPSNKVTEKGKYVELRCDPISGHTALYWYRQSLGQGPEFLIYFQGTGAADDSGLPNDRFFAVRPEGSVSTLKIQRTERGDSAVYLCASSETSGGAYNEQFFGPGTRLTVL.

The chain is built from TRBV19 and TRBJ2-1, with D unclear. The CDR3 has 18 amino acids. The V gene lost 1 base and the J gene lost 10 bases, with 26 bases spanning the gap. In germline, CDR1 is LNHDA, CDR2 SQIVND (reference sequence). Here the CDR3 DNA reads TGTGCCAGTAGTATAGGAACCCGGCCTAGGAGCGAGTACGGGGAGCAGTTCTTC. It encodes CASSIGTRPRSEYGEQFF.

The chain employs TRBV12-3 or TRBV12-4 and TRBJ2-7; perhaps TRBD2 as D (6 bases). The CDR3 has 16 amino acids. V lost 1 base to trimming and J lost 6 bases, with 19 bases between them. The CDR3: CASSLVGGRAPGEQYF. The CDR3 nucleotides read TGTGCCAGCAGTTTAGTCGGGGGAAGAGCTCCGGGCGAGCAGTACTTC.

This CDR3 is CASSLGTPGTGGRNTEAFF. The CDR3 bases are TGTGCCAGCAGCTTAGGGACTCCCGGGACAGGGGGCCGGAACACTGAAGCTTTCTTT. The V and J genes are TRBV7-6 and TRBJ1-1; 12 bases line up with TRBD1. Losses at the gene ends were 1 base for V and 1 base for J; bases not matched to a gene: 10. There are 19 residues in the CDR3. Germline V gives CDR1 SGHVS, CDR2 FNYEAQ.

This clonotype was seen a single time. The rearrangement uses TRBV30 and TRBJ2-1; D might be TRBD1 or TRBD2, each matching 5 bases. Trimming pared 5 bases from V and 11 bases from J, leaving 13 bases between. This CDR3 has 11 residues. Germline CDR1 reads GTSNPN; CDR2 reads SVGIG (reference sequence). The CDR3 nucleotides are TGTGCCTGGGACGCTCGGGGACAGCAGTTCTTC. Translating it yields CAWDARGQQFF. Supplemented by reference TRBV30 and TRBJ2-1, the full variable domain reads SQTIHQWPATLVQPVGSPLSLECTVEGTSNPNLYWYRQAAGRGLQLLFYSVGIGQISSEVPQNLSASRPQDRQFILSSKKLLLSDSGFYLCAWDARGQQFFGPGTRLTVL.

This clonotype was found a few times. The chain uses TRBV6-5 and TRBJ2-1; TRBD2 matches at 9 bases. The trim removed 10 bases at V and 0 bases at J, leaving 7 bases unmatched. CDR1 MNHEY and CDR2 SVGAGI come from the germline V gene. The CDR3 sequence is 15 residues long. The CDR3 region has the DNA TGTGCCACCAAATATAGCGGGAGCTCCTACAATGAGCAGTTCTTC. It translates to CATKYSGSSYNEQFF.

The chain has TRBV4-1 and TRBJ2-2; perhaps TRBD1 as D (6 bases). Trimming took off 0 bases at V and 4 bases at J, with 12 bases between the two ends. Germline CDR1 and CDR2: MGHRA and YSYEKL. The CDR3 consists of 16 residues. In nucleotides, the CDR3 is TGCGCCAGCAGCCAAGACCCCAGGGGTGGCACCGGGGAGCTGTTTTTT. Translation gives CASSQDPRGGTGELFF.

This clonotype was seen ten or more times. This sequence joins TRBV12-3 or TRBV12-4 and TRBJ1-4; unclear D gene. The CDR3 sequence is 11 residues long. Trimming left V 3 bases short and J 7 bases short, with 3 bases between. In nucleotides, the CDR3 is TGTGCCAGCAGTTTGCGTGAAAAACTGTTTTTT. Protein: CASSLREKLFF.

The chain recombines TRBV29-1 with TRBJ2-3; 12 bases are shared with TRBD2. Germline trimming cut 4 bases from V and 8 bases from J; bases unmatched to any gene: 7. The CDR3 consists of 14 residues. Germline V gene data show CDR1 as SQVTM and CDR2 as ANQGSEA. The CDR3 loop is CSVGASGRAGTQYF. Written as DNA, the CDR3 is TGCAGCGTTGGAGCTAGCGGGAGGGCCGGTACGCAGTATTTT.

This clonotype has ten or more counts. The chain uses TRBV7-6 and TRBJ1-1; 7 nucleotides agree with TRBD1. Germline values: CDR1 SGHVS, CDR2 FNYEAQ. The CDR3 contains 13 residues. Trimming took 5 bases from V and 4 from J; bases not matched to a gene: 4. Here the CDR3 DNA reads TGTGCCAGCAGCCTTACAGGGGTCACTGAAGCTTTCTTT. Translation: CASSLTGVTEAFF.

The V call is TRBV30, the J call TRBJ1-4, with a tentative D call TRBD1 (5 bases). The germline V and J ends were trimmed by 3 bases and 2 bases, with 10 bases remaining between them. The germline gives CDR1 GTSNPN, CDR2 SVGIG (reference sequence). The CDR3 sequence is 14 residues long. The CDR3 here is CAWRSGHTNEKLFF. In DNA form, the CDR3 reads TGTGCCTGGAGATCGGGGCATACTAATGAAAAACTGTTTTTT.